A single sample gave rise to the 8 T cell receptor beta chains below, sequenced in a study of cytomegalovirus exposure and HLA in healthy donors. The PCR made use of 60 Vbeta and 13 Jbeta primers. Sequenced by immunoSEQ multiplex PCR; TCRdb stores in-frame clones only, minus some. The sample records 110,000 to 150,000 clones, 75% being singletons. Sequencing was performed on PBMCs. These TCRs come from a man aged 25 to 45 in good health and CMV-seronegative.

A remark on this clone: Sequence at one end of the junction differs from germline and may be a read error. CDR3: CASTLGAPNSYNEQFF. In DNA, the CDR3 is TGTGCCAGCACCTTAGGAGCTCCGAACTCCTACAATGAGCAGTTCTTC. The V and J genes are TRBV11-2 and TRBJ2-1; D remains ambiguous. CDR1 is SGHAT and CDR2 is FQNNGV in the germline V gene. This CDR3 comprises 16 residues.

This chain joins TRBV5-4 and TRBJ2-7; a weak D match, TRBD1 (5 bases). The germline V and J ends were trimmed by 4 bases and 3 bases, with 11 bases remaining between them. Germline CDR1 SGHNT, CDR2 YYREEE (reference sequence). The CDR3 has 13 amino acids. The CDR3 DNA reads TGTGCCAGCAGCCAGGACATAAGCTACGAGCAGTACTTC. This codes for CASSQDISYEQYF.

The rearrangement joins TRBV6-5 to TRBJ1-2; 10 positions agree with TRBD1. The V segment lost 4 bases and the J segment 2 bases; nucleotides outside the gene matches: 1. The CDR3 runs to 14 residues. CDR1 is MNHEY, CDR2 SVGAGI, per germline. The CDR3 spells CASSWTGGNYGYTF. In DNA form, the CDR3 reads TGTGCCAGCAGTTGGACAGGGGGGAACTATGGCTACACCTTC.

The V and J genes are TRBV10-3 and TRBJ1-1; 8 bases agree with TRBD1. Per germline, CDR1 ENHRY and CDR2 SYGVKD. With V trimmed by 3 bases and J by 13 bases, 10 bases remained unmatched. The CDR3 extends over 13 amino acids. The CDR3 DNA is TGTGCCATCAGTGAAGGGCAGGGGGCCAGTGGTTTCTTT. This translates into CAISEGQGASGFF.

V is TRBV5-6 and J is TRBJ2-1; 14 positions match TRBD2. Per the germline V gene, CDR1 is SGHDT and CDR2 is YYEEEE. V lost 5 bases to trimming and J lost 7 bases; unmatched junction nucleotides: 14. The CDR3 spans 18 residues. In DNA, the CDR3 is TGTGCCAGCAGGCCCGTCCTCCGGACTAGCGGGGGGTGGAATGAGCAGTTCTTC. Its translation is CASRPVLRTSGGWNEQFF. Drawing the rest from reference TRBV5-6 and TRBJ2-1, the complete variable domain is DAGVTQSPTHLIKTRGQQVTLRCSPKSGHDTVSWYQQALGQGPQFIFQYYEEEERQRGNFPDRFSGHQFPNYSSELNVNALLLGDSALYLCASRPVLRTSGGWNEQFFGPGTRLTVL.

This clone was found once. This chain links TRBV2 with TRBJ2-1, with 7 bases that match TRBD1. The CDR3 has 17 residues. CDR1 SNHLY and CDR2 FYNNEI come from the germline V gene. The J segment lost 0 bases and the V segment lost 6 bases, leaving 11 bases of the junction unmatched. CDR3 bases: TGTGCCAGCAGCCCTCCACAGGGGCGTAGCTCCTACAATGAGCAGTTCTTC. Protein: CASSPPQGRSSYNEQFF.

The V gene is TRBV6-5, the J gene TRBJ1-1; a possible D gene is TRBD1 (6 bases). The germline V gene has CDR1 MNHEY and CDR2 SVGAGI. With 7 bases removed from V and 7 bases from J, the gap between germline ends came to 22 bases. This CDR3 comprises 15 residues. CDR3 protein: CASTQLGGGKGEAFF. For the CDR3, the DNA is TGTGCCAGCACCCAGTTGGGAGGGGGTAAGGGTGAAGCTTTCTTT.

The chain carries TRBV7-2 and TRBJ1-2, with a weak D call TRBD1 (5 bases). The CDR3 is made up of 16 amino acids. Germline CDR1 is SGHTA and CDR2 is FQGNSA. Trimming shortened V by 4 bases and J by 3 bases, and 18 bases separated the two germline ends. CDR3 DNA sequence: TGTGCCAGCAGCTCCTCCTGGGCCACAGGAGACTATGGCTACACCTTC. Residues: CASSSSWATGDYGYTF.